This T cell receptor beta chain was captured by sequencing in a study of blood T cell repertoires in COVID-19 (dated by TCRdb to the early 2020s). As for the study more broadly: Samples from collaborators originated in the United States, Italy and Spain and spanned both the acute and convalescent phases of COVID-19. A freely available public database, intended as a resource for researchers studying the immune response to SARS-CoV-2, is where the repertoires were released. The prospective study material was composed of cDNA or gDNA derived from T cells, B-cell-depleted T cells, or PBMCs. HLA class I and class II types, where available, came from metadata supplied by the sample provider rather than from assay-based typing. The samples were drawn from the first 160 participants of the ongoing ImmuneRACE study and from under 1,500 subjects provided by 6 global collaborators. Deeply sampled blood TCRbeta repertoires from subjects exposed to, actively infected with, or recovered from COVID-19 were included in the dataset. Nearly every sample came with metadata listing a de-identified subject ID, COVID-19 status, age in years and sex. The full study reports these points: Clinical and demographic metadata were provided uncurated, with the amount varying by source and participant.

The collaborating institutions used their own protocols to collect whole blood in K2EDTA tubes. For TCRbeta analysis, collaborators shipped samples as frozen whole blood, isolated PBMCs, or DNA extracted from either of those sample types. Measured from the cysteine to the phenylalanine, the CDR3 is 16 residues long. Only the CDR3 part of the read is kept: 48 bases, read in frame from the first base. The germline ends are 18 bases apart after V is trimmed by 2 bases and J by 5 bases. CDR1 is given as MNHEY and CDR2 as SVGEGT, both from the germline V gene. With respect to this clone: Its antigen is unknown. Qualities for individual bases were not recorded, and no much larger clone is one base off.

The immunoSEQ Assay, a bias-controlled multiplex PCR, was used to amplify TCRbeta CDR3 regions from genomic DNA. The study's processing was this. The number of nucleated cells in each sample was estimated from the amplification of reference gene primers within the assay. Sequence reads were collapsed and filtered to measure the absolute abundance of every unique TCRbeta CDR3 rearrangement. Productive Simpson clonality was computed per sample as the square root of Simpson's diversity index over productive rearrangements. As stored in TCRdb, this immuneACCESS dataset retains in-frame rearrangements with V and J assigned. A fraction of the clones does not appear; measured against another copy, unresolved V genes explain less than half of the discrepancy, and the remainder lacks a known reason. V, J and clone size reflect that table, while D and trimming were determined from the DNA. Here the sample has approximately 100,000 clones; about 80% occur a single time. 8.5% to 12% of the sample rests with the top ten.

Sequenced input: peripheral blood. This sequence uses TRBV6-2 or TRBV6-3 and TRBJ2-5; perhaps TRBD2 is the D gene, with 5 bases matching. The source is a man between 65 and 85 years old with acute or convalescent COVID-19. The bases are TGTGCCAGCAGTTACGGGAAGGGTCTAACGGGGGAGACCCAGTACTTC. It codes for CASSYGKGLTGETQYF.